The clone carrying this T cell receptor beta chain occurred once. Its target is not known. Use of 60 Vbeta and 13 Jbeta primers characterized the PCR. Produced via immunoSEQ multiplex PCR; TCRdb's table is partial and in-frame only. Seen here are 200,000 to 250,000 clones, around 77% observed once, and the top ten hold under 3%. The data originate from a study of cytomegalovirus exposure and HLA in healthy donors. Germline-derived CDR1 and CDR2 are SGHVS and FQNEAQ. The CDR3 runs 12 residues. The V end was cut by 6 bases, the J end by 4 bases, with 9 bases between. The study's findings and limits: Highly shared sequence variants in one cluster were likely a sequencing artifact. Under in vitro conditions, a few CMV-associated chains were confirmed as specific for CMV antigens.

The chain links TRBV7-8 to TRBJ2-5; D possibly corresponds to TRBD1 (5 bases). This sequence was found in a woman in her 30s in good health and CMV-seronegative. The sequencing input was PBMCs. The CDR3 sequence: CASSFRVETQYF. The CDR3 bases are TGTGCCAGCAGTTTCAGGGTAGAGACCCAGTACTTC. The variable domain in full, with the rest retrieved from reference TRBV7-8 and TRBJ2-5, is GAGVSQSPRYKVAKRGQDVALRCDPISGHVSLFWYQQALGQGPEFLTYFQNEAQLDKSGLPSDRFFAERPEGSVSTLKIQRTQQEDSAVYLCASSFRVETQYFGPGTRLLVL.